This T cell receptor beta chain was sequenced in a study of blood T cell repertoires in COVID-19. Study-level information: The origin of the acute and convalescent COVID-19 samples was the United States, Italy and Spain.

Study processing details: Nucleated cell counts were estimated from reference gene primer amplification. Clones were read by immunoSEQ multiplex PCR, and TCRdb kept only the in-frame ones, dropping some. Clone size and the V and J calls come from that table; the DNA yielded D and trimming. The profile covers about 200,000 clones, with just under 85% appearing a single time and roughly 5% taken by the ten largest. This CDR3 is 15 amino acids long. Per the germline V gene, CDR1 is SGHVS and CDR2 is FNYEAQ. Trimming removed 6 bases at V and 5 bases at J, with 14 bases between. This clone was counted a few times.

The rearrangement joins TRBV7-6 to TRBJ1-6; D possibly corresponds to TRBD1 (6 bases). The TCR originated in a woman in her seventies with active or convalescent COVID-19. Sequenced input: peripheral blood. CDR3 loop: CASSPGTFNNSPLHF. DNA of the CDR3: TGTGCCAGCAGTCCGGGGACATTCAATAATTCACCCCTCCACTTT.